These T cell receptor beta chains were read from a single sample in a study of blood T cell repertoires in COVID-19. Assay: immunoSEQ multiplex PCR; the TCRdb copy retains only in-frame clones and omits some. The sample shows 200,000 to 250,000 clones, around 83% of them seen only once. What was sequenced was peripheral blood. The source is a woman between 50 and 59 years old with COVID-19, enrolled during active disease. Both conserved end residues are part of each CDR3. The D gene is left open where the match is weak. Clone sizes are given selectively: once, few, many, or a class where the clone is expanded.

j_gene	v_gene	abundance	d_gene	CDR3nt	CDR3aa
TRBJ2-7	TRBV7-2	-	-	TGTGCCAGCAGCTTACCCCACAGGGTGGAGCAGTACTTC	CASSLPHRVEQYF
TRBJ1-3	TRBV11-2	-	-	TGTGCCAGCAGACTGATTGAAAACACCATATATTTT	CASRLIENTIYF
TRBJ2-7	TRBV7-2	-	-	TGTGCCACCAGGAGGGCCTACGAGCAGTACTTC	CATRRAYEQYF
TRBJ2-2	TRBV27	-	-	TGTGCCAGCAGTTGGGGAGTTGGCACCGGGGAGCTGTTTTTT	CASSWGVGTGELFF
TRBJ2-6	TRBV19	-	-	TGTGCCAGTAGCCAACACCTCAGGATTTCTGGGGCCAACGTCCTGACTTTC	CASSQHLRISGANVLTF
TRBJ2-3	TRBV30	-	TRBD2	TGTGCCTTGCGGACTAGCGGGGGTACCAACGCGCAGTATTTT	CALRTSGGTNAQYF
TRBJ2-1	TRBV3-1/TRBV3-2	once	-	TGTGCCAGCAGCCCGGACTACCTTAATGAGCAGTTCTTC	CASSPDYLNEQFF
TRBJ2-2	TRBV7-8	-	-	TGTGCCAGCAGCTCGAGACAAGATAACACCGGGGAGCTGTTTTTT	CASSSRQDNTGELFF
TRBJ1-1	TRBV11-2	-	-	TGTGCCAGCAGTTTTACAGGGAACACTGAAGCTTTCTTT	CASSFTGNTEAFF
TRBJ1-4	TRBV5-5	-	TRBD1	TGTGCCAGCAGCTCACAGGGGTCTAATGAAAAACTGTTTTTT	CASSSQGSNEKLFF
TRBJ2-2	TRBV12-5	-	-	TGTGCTAGTGATTTCAGAACCGGGGAGCTGTTTTTT	CASDFRTGELFF
TRBJ2-1	TRBV7-9	-	-	TGTGCCAGCAGCCCGATCTCGGGATCCAATGAGCAGTTCTTC	CASSPISGSNEQFF
TRBJ2-2	TRBV12-5	-	TRBD2	TGTGCTAGTGGTTTGGTACGGTCCCGTAGCGGGGGGGCCGAGAACACCGGGGAGCTGTTTTTT	CASGLVRSRSGGAENTGELFF
TRBJ2-3	TRBV7-8	-	TRBD2	TGTGCCAGCAGCTTAGCAGCGGGGGGGAGGACAGATACGCAGTATTTT	CASSLAAGGRTDTQYF
TRBJ1-5	TRBV7-9	-	TRBD1	TGTGCCAGCAGCTTAGGACCGGGACAGGGCAATCAGCCCCAGCATTTT	CASSLGPGQGNQPQHF
TRBJ2-5	TRBV10-1	-	-	TGCGCCAGCAGCACCCTACAGCCCTCAGGGCAAGAGACCCAGTACTTC	CASSTLQPSGQETQYF
TRBJ2-7	TRBV19	-	-	TGTGCCAGTAGTGTGTCTCGCTACGAGCAGTACTTC	CASSVSRYEQYF
TRBJ2-3	TRBV9	-	-	TGTGCCAGCAGCGTAGCCGGGGCGGGGGATACGCAGTATTTT	CASSVAGAGDTQYF
TRBJ2-1	TRBV24-1	-	TRBD1	TGTGCCACCAGTGATGCGGACAGGGGCTGGAATGAGCAGTTCTTC	CATSDADRGWNEQFF
TRBJ1-2	TRBV6-4	-	TRBD1	TGTGCCAGCAGACGATCCGGGACAGACATGGCCGGCTACACCTTC	CASRRSGTDMAGYTF
TRBJ1-2	TRBV19	-	TRBD1	TGTGCCAGTTCCTTACAGGACAGGGGCTACACCTTC	CASSLQDRGYTF
TRBJ2-5	TRBV13	-	TRBD2	TGTGCCAGCAGCTCCGGACTAGCGGGGGGGCGTGGGGAGACCCAGTACTTC	CASSSGLAGGRGETQYF
TRBJ1-2	TRBV28	-	TRBD1	TGTGCCATCCCCTCTAGGGGGACAGCCTCAGCTAACTATGGCTACACCTTC	CAIPSRGTASANYGYTF
TRBJ1-2	TRBV7-9	-	-	TGTGCCAGCGAGTCTAACTATGGCTACACCTTC	CASESNYGYTF
TRBJ1-2	TRBV19	-	-	TGTGCCAGTAGTATAGACGGGTACGGCTACACCTTC	CASSIDGYGYTF